This entry lists 15 T cell receptor beta chains sequenced from one sample in a study of human T cells and chemical hapten exposure. MiXCR, run by TCRdb on the RACE reads, gives a single entry per CDR3 protein. The sample has 100,000 or so distinct CDR3 sequences; 11% are singletons. Documented time point: patch test 1, 2 weeks after DPC sensitization. Treatment: therapeutic diphenylcyclopropenone sensitization with weekly scalp DPC. Source: whole blood, taken in connection with sensitization to the hapten diphenylcyclopropenone (DPC). These receptor sequences come from a woman between 40 and 50 years old with alopecia areata. Some clones in this sample may be carry-over from other donors' samples.

The chain links TRBV6-2 or TRBV6-3 to TRBJ1-1; unclear D gene. The CDR3 consists of 14 residues. CDR1 and CDR2 (germline): MNHEY, SVGEGT. V lost 0 bases and J lost 5, with 10 bases in between. The CDR3, as DNA: TGTGCCAGCAGTTACTCCCTAAGGTGGACTGAAGCTTTCTTT. The encoded protein is CASSYSLRWTEAFF.

This clonotype turned up a few times. The genes are TRBV29-1 and TRBJ2-2; D not certain. V dropped 7 bases and J dropped 3 bases, with 9 bases sitting between them. The CDR3 length is 12 residues. Germline V gene data show CDR1 as SQVTM and CDR2 as ANQGSEA. The CDR3 here is CSGYRYTGELFF. The CDR3 nucleotides are TGCAGCGGATACAGATACACCGGGGAGCTGTTTTTT.

This clonotype was found a few times. The CDR3 loop is CASSRPNTEAFF. The DNA for the CDR3 is TGTGCCAGCAGCCGACCGAACACTGAAGCTTTCTTT. The rearrangement uses TRBV6-5 and TRBJ1-1; D is undetermined. This CDR3 has 12 amino acids. With 6 bases removed from V and 1 base from J, the gap between germline ends came to 6 bases. Germline V gene data show CDR1 as MNHEY and CDR2 as SVGAGI.

There are a few counts of this clonotype. The V and J genes are TRBV20-1 and TRBJ2-1, with 10 positions matching TRBD2. Germline CDR1 is DFQATT and CDR2 is SNEGSKA (reference sequence). The ends lost 6 bases at V and 6 bases at J; junction bases unmatched: 5. CDR3 length: 13 residues. The DNA for the CDR3 is TGCAGTGCCCCACTAGCGGGGCTCAATGAGCAGTTCTTC. Translating gives CSAPLAGLNEQFF.

The table lists this clonotype with a few counts. V usage is TRBV6-2 or TRBV6-3 and J usage is TRBJ2-3; 9 nucleotides align to TRBD2. J was trimmed by 3 bases and V by 10 bases; bases with no gene match: 2. Looked up from germline, CDR1 is MNHEY and CDR2 is SVGEGT. CDR3 length: 12 amino acids. CDR3 in DNA: TGTGCCACCAGCGGGGGGACAGATACGCAGTATTTT. It yields the protein CATSGGTDTQYF.

V is TRBV3-1 and J is TRBJ1-4; 7 nucleotides align to TRBD1. This CDR3 has 13 amino acids. V shed 4 bases, J shed 8 bases, and the junction held 4 bases outside the gene matches. Germline CDR1 is LGHDT and CDR2 is YNNKEL (reference sequence). The CDR3, as DNA: TGTGCCAGCAGCCCCGGGACAGAAGAAAAACTGTTTTTT. Translated: CASSPGTEEKLFF.

The sample holds many counts of this clonotype. This sequence joins TRBV19 and TRBJ1-2, with 9 positions matching TRBD1. The CDR3 extends over 16 amino acids. Germline V gives CDR1 LNHDA, CDR2 SQIVND (reference sequence). V lost 3 bases and J lost 6; bases outside the gene matches: 11. The CDR3 bases are TGTGCCAGTAGTATGGTTACAGGGGGCGCGTTCAATGGCTACACCTTC. Translated: CASSMVTGGAFNGYTF.

This clonotype has more than one count but fewer than ten. V is TRBV18 and J is TRBJ1-3, with 10 nucleotides matching TRBD1. Trimming took 3 bases from V and 6 from J; bases not matched to a gene: 5. The CDR3 is 15 amino acids. Looked up from germline, CDR1 is KGHSH and CDR2 is LQKENI. CDR3 loop: CASSPPGQGKNTIYF. The DNA of the CDR3 is TGTGCCAGCTCACCTCCGGGACAGGGGAAAAACACCATATATTTT.

This clonotype was counted many times. The gene calls are TRBV19 and TRBJ2-1; 8 bases agree with TRBD2. Trimming removed 5 bases from V and 2 bases from J; junction bases left unmatched: 2. The CDR3 spans 14 residues. CDR1 is LNHDA, CDR2 SQIVND, per germline (reference sequence). The CDR3 DNA reads as TGTGCCAGTAGTTTTAGCGGGGCCTACAATGAGCAGTTCTTC. Its translation is CASSFSGAYNEQFF.

This clonotype turned up a few times. The chain joins TRBV2 to TRBJ2-1; 8 bases line up with TRBD2. CDR3 length: 14 residues. With V trimmed by 7 bases and J by 8 bases, 10 bases remained unmatched. In germline, CDR1 is SNHLY, CDR2 FYNNEI. CDR3 residues: CASTTGTRGYEQFF. DNA for the CDR3: TGTGCCAGCACAACCGGGACTAGAGGCTATGAGCAGTTCTTC.

This clonotype was seen a few times. The rearrangement links TRBV12-3 or TRBV12-4 to TRBJ2-1; no firm D call. The CDR3 consists of 13 residues. V was clipped by 7 bases and J by 4 bases, with 11 bases between them. CDR3 DNA: TGTGCCAGCACCCTACAAGCTTACAATGAGCAGTTCTTC. Protein product: CASTLQAYNEQFF.

The chain joins TRBV4-3 to TRBJ2-1; D is ambiguous. From germline, CDR1 is LGHNA and CDR2 YSLEER. This CDR3 is built from 15 residues. Trimming took 0 bases from V and 2 from J, leaving 8 bases between them. DNA for the CDR3: TGCGCCAGCAGCCAAGACCTCCAGACCTACAATGAGCAGTTCTTC. Protein sequence: CASSQDLQTYNEQFF.

This clonotype was recorded at least ten times. J is TRBJ2-1 and V is TRBV20-1; 10 nucleotides agree with TRBD2. V lost 5 bases and J lost 0; bases outside the gene matches: 4. This CDR3 spans 15 amino acids. Germline V lookup: CDR1 DFQATT, CDR2 SNEGSKA (reference sequence). CDR3: CSAPGLAISYNEQFF. The DNA of the CDR3 is TGCAGTGCTCCGGGACTAGCGATCTCCTACAATGAGCAGTTCTTC.

Only a few counts were recorded for this clonotype. The rearrangement uses TRBV6-5 and TRBJ1-4; TRBD1 aligns across 11 bases. Germline CDR1 is MNHEY and CDR2 is SVGAGI. CDR3 size: 16 residues. J gave up 1 base and V 6 bases, and 4 bases lay outside the gene matches. The DNA for the CDR3 is TGTGCCAGCAGAACGGACAGGGGGCGAACTAATGAAAAACTGTTTTTT. Encoded protein: CASRTDRGRTNEKLFF.

The DNA for the CDR3 is TGTGCCAGCACCCTAGGGACCTCCACCCTCACAGATACGCAGTATTTT. Translation gives CASTLGTSTLTDTQYF. The V and J genes are TRBV12-3 or TRBV12-4 and TRBJ2-3, with D perhaps assigned TRBD1 or TRBD2 (5 bases each). With 7 bases removed from V and 2 bases from J, the gap between germline ends came to 19 bases. This CDR3 region has 16 residues.